The 10 T cell receptor beta chains presented below share a single source sample, sequenced in a study of blood T cell repertoires in COVID-19. Here immunoSEQ multiplex PCR was the method, and the copy in TCRdb shows in-frame clones only, minus some. Of about 250,000 clones in the sample, 88% were seen once. Sequencing was done on a sample of peripheral blood. These receptors were obtained from an older man with acute or convalescent COVID-19.

The rearrangement links TRBV7-2 to TRBJ2-7; 9 bases map to TRBD1. CDR1 SGHTA and CDR2 FQGNSA come from the germline V gene. With V trimmed by 4 bases and J by 8 bases, 9 bases remained unmatched. The CDR3 runs to 14 residues. This CDR3 is CASSSSGQGRKQYF. The DNA for the CDR3 is TGTGCCAGCAGCTCATCGGGACAGGGAAGGAAGCAGTACTTC. Based on the CDR3 plus reference TRBV7-2 and TRBJ2-7, the full variable domain is GAGVSQSPSNKVTEKGKDVELRCDPISGHTALYWYRQSLGQGLEFLIYFQGNSAPDKSGLPSDRFSAERTGGSVSTLTIQRTQQEDSAVYLCASSSSGQGRKQYFGPGTRLTVT.

This chain links TRBV5-4 with TRBJ2-1, with 8 bases aligning to TRBD2. The ends lost 5 bases at V and 5 bases at J; junction bases unmatched: 9. The germline CDR1 and CDR2 sequences are SGHNT and YYREEE (reference sequence). CDR3 length: 15 residues. CDR3 sequence (DNA): TGTGCCAGCAGTCCAAGCGGGAGTATCAACAATGAGCAGTTCTTC. Protein sequence: CASSPSGSINNEQFF.

This clone occurred a few times. The chain is built from TRBV4-2 and TRBJ1-1, with D maybe TRBD1 (5 bases). This CDR3 has 15 residues. CDR1 and CDR2 from the germline V gene are LGHNA and YNFKEQ. With 8 bases removed from V and 1 base from J, the gap between germline ends came to 17 bases. In nucleotides, the CDR3 is TGTGCCAGCGCGGATCAGGGTGGTCCGAACACTGAAGCTTTCTTT. This gives the protein CASADQGGPNTEAFF.

V is TRBV7-8 and J is TRBJ1-3; possible D gene TRBD1, 5 bases. Germline V gene sequence: CDR1 SGHVS, CDR2 FQNEAQ. V gave up 5 bases and J gave up 2 bases, with 13 bases separating them. The length of the CDR3 is 15 residues. The CDR3 DNA sequence: TGTGCCAGCAGCCCGGCGCAGGGAACTGGAAACACCATATATTTT. As protein: CASSPAQGTGNTIYF.

This chain joins TRBV4-3 and TRBJ2-7; 8 positions agree with TRBD1. Trimming cost V 0 bases and J 4 bases; bases outside gene matches: 5. This CDR3 region has 15 residues. In germline, CDR1 is LGHNA, CDR2 YSLEER. The CDR3, as DNA: TGCGCCAGCAGCCAAGAGAGACAGGGGAGGTACGAGCAGTACTTC. Translated: CASSQERQGRYEQYF.

This chain links TRBV5-6 with TRBJ1-2, with unresolved D. The germline V and J ends were trimmed by 1 base and 2 bases, with 9 bases remaining between them. The CDR3 consists of 14 residues. Germline CDR1 SGHDT, CDR2 YYEEEE. The CDR3 region has the DNA TGTGCCAGCAGCTTGTTAATCGGGAACTATGGCTACACCTTC. This encodes CASSLLIGNYGYTF.

V gene TRBV4-3 combines with J gene TRBJ1-2, with D perhaps matching TRBD1 (5 bases). The CDR3 extends over 13 amino acids. Trimming left V 1 base short and J 4 bases short, with 7 bases between. CDR1 is LGHNA, CDR2 YSLEER, per germline. The CDR3 loop is CASSQAGVYGYTF. In nucleotides, the CDR3 is TGCGCCAGCAGCCAAGCGGGGGTCTATGGCTACACCTTC.

The chain carries TRBV4-3 and TRBJ1-5, with D uncertain. The CDR3 runs to 15 residues. CDR1 and CDR2 (germline): LGHNA, YSLEER. Trimming left V 0 bases short and J 0 bases short, with 6 bases between. The CDR3 spells CASSQDRSSNQPQHF. CDR3 bases: TGCGCCAGCAGCCAAGATCGGAGTAGCAATCAGCCCCAGCATTTT.

The chain joins TRBV2 to TRBJ2-7; 11 nucleotides line up with TRBD2. This CDR3 has 18 residues. V lost 7 bases to trimming and J lost 5 bases; unmatched junction nucleotides: 19. CDR1 and CDR2 (germline): SNHLY, FYNNEI. The CDR3: CASNGFFVISGRAHEQYF. Written as DNA, the CDR3 is TGTGCCAGCAACGGTTTCTTTGTGATTAGCGGGAGGGCCCACGAGCAGTACTTC. The full variable domain, completed using reference TRBV2 and TRBJ2-7, is EPEVTQTPSHQVTQMGQEVILRCVPISNHLYFYWYRQILGQKVEFLVSFYNNEISEKSEIFDDQFSVERPDGSNFTLKIRSTKLEDSAMYFCASNGFFVISGRAHEQYFGPGTRLTVT.

This chain uses TRBV6-2 or TRBV6-3 with TRBJ2-7, with D possibly matching TRBD1 (6 bases). The CDR3 runs to 12 residues. Germline V CDR1 and CDR2: MNHEY, SVGEGT. V dropped 2 bases and J dropped 9 bases, with 11 bases sitting between them. CDR3 bases: TGTGCCAGCAGTTACCCTGAAGGGGGGCAGTACTTC. It codes for CASSYPEGGQYF.